This is a list of T cell receptor beta chains from one sample in a study of blood T cell repertoires in COVID-19. Clones were sequenced by immunoSEQ multiplex PCR, and TCRdb holds only the in-frame ones, with some missing. The sample has around 47,000 clones, 84% seen once. The source material was peripheral blood. The receptors were sampled from a human donor in a cohort sampled during active COVID-19. CDR3s include the opening cysteine and the closing phenylalanine or tryptophan. D genes are given only for firm matches. Rows give clone size only sometimes, using once, few, many, or a class for an expanded clone.

TRBJ1-6,TRBV20-1,-,TRBD1,CSASQTGTYNSPLHF,TGCAGTGCTAGTCAGACAGGGACATATAATTCACCCCTCCACTTT
TRBJ2-2,TRBV5-5,-,TRBD1,CASSTTGGSNTGELFF,TGTGCCAGCAGCACGACAGGGGGCTCGAACACCGGGGAGCTGTTTTTT
TRBJ1-2,TRBV29-1,few,-,CSSREGDGYTF,TGCAGCTCCAGGGAGGGGGATGGCTACACCTTC
TRBJ1-3,TRBV19,-,-,CASSMRLTDTIYF,TGTGCCAGTAGTATGAGGCTGACGGACACCATATATTTT
TRBJ1-5,TRBV6-5,-,-,CASSYSRGGDQPQHF,TGTGCCAGCAGTTACTCGAGGGGGGGGGATCAGCCCCAGCATTTT
TRBJ2-1,TRBV6-2/TRBV6-3,-,-,CASSLGRVEQFF,TGTGCCAGCAGTTTGGGCAGGGTTGAGCAGTTCTTC
TRBJ1-3,TRBV19,-,-,CASSIQKSSGNTIYF,TGTGCCAGTAGTATACAGAAAAGCTCTGGAAACACCATATATTTT
TRBJ1-3,TRBV5-1,-,TRBD1,CASSWDRGKGNTIYF,TGCGCCAGCAGCTGGGACAGGGGGAAAGGAAACACCATATATTTT
TRBJ2-7,TRBV9,-,-,CASSVALTPQGIGYEQYF,TGTGCCAGCAGCGTAGCTTTAACCCCGCAGGGCATAGGGTACGAGCAGTACTTC
TRBJ2-5,TRBV6-2/TRBV6-3,-,TRBD2,CASSYSVLAGRQETQYF,TGTGCCAGCAGTTACTCGGTCCTAGCGGGGCGACAAGAGACCCAGTACTTC
TRBJ1-4,TRBV12-3/TRBV12-4,-,-,CASSLFTEEKLFF,TGTGCCAGCAGTTTATTTACGGAGGAAAAACTGTTTTTT
TRBJ1-4,TRBV25-1,-,-,CASSETGTGDNEKLFF,TGTGCCAGCAGTGAGACCGGGACTGGTGATAATGAAAAACTGTTTTTT
TRBJ2-2,TRBV7-2,many,-,CASSPTPWGGGTGELFF,TGTGCCAGCAGCCCGACCCCCTGGGGGGGCGGCACCGGGGAGCTGTTTTTT
TRBJ1-1,TRBV18,-,TRBD1,CASSLTEGARTEAFF,TGTGCCAGCTCACTCACGGAGGGGGCTCGCACTGAAGCTTTCTTT
TRBJ1-3,TRBV5-1,-,TRBD1,CASSLATGTSGNTIYF,TGCGCCAGCAGCTTGGCGACAGGGACCTCTGGAAACACCATATATTTT
TRBJ2-5,TRBV6-1,-,-,CASSERRFSETQYF,TGTGCCAGCAGTGAAAGGAGGTTTTCAGAGACCCAGTACTTC
TRBJ2-7,TRBV18,-,-,CASSPPSLYEQYF,TGTGCCAGCTCACCACCTAGCCTATACGAGCAGTACTTC
TRBJ2-7,TRBV6-5,-,TRBD1,CASSPGTGGREQYF,TGTGCCAGCAGCCCCGGGACAGGGGGAAGGGAGCAGTACTTC
TRBJ1-2,TRBV27,-,-,CASSALAGDYGYTF,TGTGCCAGCAGTGCCTTAGCGGGGGACTATGGCTACACCTTC
TRBJ1-2,TRBV7-6,-,-,CASSPQTGRSGYTF,TGTGCCAGCAGCCCGCAAACAGGGCGGAGTGGCTACACCTTC
TRBJ1-1,TRBV11-2,-,-,CASSLESVTEAFF,TGTGCCAGCAGCCTCGAGTCTGTTACTGAAGCTTTCTTT
TRBJ2-7,TRBV7-6,-,TRBD1,CASSFSPGNTGDRGYEQYF,TGTGCCAGCAGCTTTAGTCCCGGAAATACAGGGGATAGGGGGTACGAGCAGTACTTC
TRBJ1-3,TRBV7-2,-,-,CASSLVYRDLHTIYF,TGTGCCAGCAGCTTAGTGTACAGGGATTTACACACCATATATTTT
TRBJ2-3,TRBV4-1,few,-,CASSQTIFGTGRTDTQYF,TGCGCCAGCAGCCAGACCATATTCGGGACTGGTCGCACAGATACGCAGTATTTT
TRBJ2-5,TRBV5-4,-,-,CASSAGSPQTQYF,TGTGCCAGCAGCGCAGGGTCACCCCAGACCCAGTACTTC
TRBJ2-1,TRBV5-1,-,TRBD2,CASSWAPGLAGGLQFF,TGCGCCAGCAGCTGGGCGCCGGGACTAGCGGGGGGGCTGCAGTTCTTC
TRBJ1-5,TRBV7-9,-,-,CASSLGTTDQPQHF,TGTGCCAGCAGCTTAGGAACGACAGATCAGCCCCAGCATTTT
TRBJ1-2,TRBV7-9,-,TRBD1,CASSVRPRGRNYGYTF,TGTGCCAGCAGCGTTAGGCCTAGGGGGCGAAACTATGGCTACACCTTC
TRBJ2-1,TRBV18,-,-,CASSPPEDNEQFF,TGTGCCAGCTCACCACCAGAGGACAATGAGCAGTTCTTC
TRBJ2-2,TRBV5-6,once,-,CASSLFYPGTGELFF,TGTGCCAGCAGCTTGTTTTATCCAGGGACCGGGGAGCTGTTTTTT
TRBJ2-2,TRBV5-5,-,TRBD2,CASSPGLAGNTGELFF,TGTGCCAGCAGCCCCGGACTAGCGGGGAACACCGGGGAGCTGTTTTTT
TRBJ2-3,TRBV6-6,once,TRBD2,CASSTNDGLVEDTQYF,TGTGCCAGCAGTACAAACGACGGACTAGTTGAAGATACGCAGTATTTT
TRBJ2-1,TRBV7-2,-,TRBD1,CASSAAGTDYNEQFF,TGTGCCAGCAGCGCCGCCGGGACAGATTACAATGAGCAGTTCTTC
TRBJ2-1,TRBV4-3,few,-,CASSHIRTDRSSYNEQFF,TGCGCCAGCAGCCATATCCGCACCGACAGGTCCTCCTACAATGAGCAGTTCTTC
TRBJ1-5,TRBV16,-,-,CASSPSGIVNQPQHF,TGTGCCAGCAGCCCGTCCGGGATAGTTAATCAGCCCCAGCATTTT
TRBJ2-3,TRBV10-3,-,TRBD2,CAIRLSGGGTDTQYF,TGTGCCATCAGGCTTAGCGGGGGAGGCACAGATACGCAGTATTTT
TRBJ1-4,TRBV19,-,-,CASNELGRTPAEEKLFF,TGTGCCAGTAATGAGCTCGGCAGGACTCCCGCCGAGGAAAAACTGTTTTTT
TRBJ2-7,TRBV10-3,-,-,CAIHSGDGYEQYF,TGTGCCATCCATTCAGGGGACGGCTACGAGCAGTACTTC
TRBJ2-1,TRBV5-6,-,-,CASSAYRVVVYNEQFF,TGTGCCAGCAGCGCTTACAGGGTAGTGGTTTACAATGAGCAGTTCTTC
TRBJ2-3,TRBV5-6,-,TRBD2,CASSLGSSGQVVDTQYF,TGTGCCAGCAGCTTGGGTTCTAGCGGGCAGGTTGTAGATACGCAGTATTTT
TRBJ1-4,TRBV3-1/TRBV3-2,-,-,CASSQDYPASGEKLFF,TGTGCCAGCAGCCAAGATTATCCAGCTTCGGGTGAAAAACTGTTTTTT
TRBJ1-1,TRBV7-9,-,TRBD1,CASSATGQNTEAFF,TGTGCCAGCAGCGCGACAGGGCAGAACACTGAAGCTTTCTTT
TRBJ2-1,TRBV5-1,-,TRBD2,CASRVAGGGEQFF,TGCGCCAGCAGGGTAGCGGGAGGAGGTGAGCAGTTCTTC
TRBJ2-3,TRBV7-3,-,-,CASSSRGTSTDTQYF,TGTGCCAGCAGCAGCAGGGGAACTAGCACAGATACGCAGTATTTT
TRBJ1-5,TRBV6-5,-,-,CASRQYGAGHQPQHF,TGTGCCAGCAGACAATATGGGGCAGGGCATCAGCCCCAGCATTTT
TRBJ2-6,TRBV6-2/TRBV6-3,-,-,CASSYSGAGANVLTF,TGTGCCAGCAGTTACTCAGGGGCTGGGGCCAACGTCCTGACTTTC
TRBJ2-6,TRBV10-3,-,-,CAISGPVITSGANVLTF,TGTGCCATCAGTGGCCCGGTGATAACTTCTGGGGCCAACGTCCTGACTTTC
TRBJ2-1,TRBV25-1,-,TRBD1,CATPGGNEQFF,TGTGCCACCCCAGGGGGCAATGAGCAGTTCTTC
TRBJ1-5,TRBV7-9,-,TRBD1,CASSGTGNQPQHF,TGTGCCAGCAGCGGGACAGGGAATCAGCCCCAGCATTTT
TRBJ2-1,TRBV4-2,-,TRBD2,CASSQGSGGSTPDNEQFF,TGTGCCAGCAGCCAAGGTAGCGGGGGGTCCACCCCCGATAATGAGCAGTTCTTC